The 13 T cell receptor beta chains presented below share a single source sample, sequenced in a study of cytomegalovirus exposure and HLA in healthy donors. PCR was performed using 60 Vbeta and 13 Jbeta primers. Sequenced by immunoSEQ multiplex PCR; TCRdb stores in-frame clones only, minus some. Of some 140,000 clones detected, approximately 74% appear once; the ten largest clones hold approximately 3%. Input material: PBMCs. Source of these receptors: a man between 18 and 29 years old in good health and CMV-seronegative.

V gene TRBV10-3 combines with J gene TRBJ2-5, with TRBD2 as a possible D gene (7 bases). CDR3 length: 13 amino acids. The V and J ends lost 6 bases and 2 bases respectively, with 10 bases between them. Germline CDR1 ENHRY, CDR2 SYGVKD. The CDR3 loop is CAIRGGAQETQYF. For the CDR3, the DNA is TGTGCCATCAGGGGGGGGGCGCAAGAGACCCAGTACTTC.

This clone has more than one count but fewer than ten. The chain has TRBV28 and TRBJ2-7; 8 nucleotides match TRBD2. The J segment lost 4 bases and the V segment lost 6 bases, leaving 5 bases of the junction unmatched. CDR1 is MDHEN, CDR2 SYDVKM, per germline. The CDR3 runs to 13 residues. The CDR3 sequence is CASRLTSGYEQYV. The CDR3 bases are TGTGCCAGCAGACTAACTAGCGGATACGAGCAGTACGTC.

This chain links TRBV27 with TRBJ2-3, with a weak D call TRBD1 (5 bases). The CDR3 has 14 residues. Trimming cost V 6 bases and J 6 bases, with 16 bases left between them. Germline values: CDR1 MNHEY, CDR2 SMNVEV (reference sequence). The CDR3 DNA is TGTGCCAGCAGAAAGGTAGGGGCTGGGGATACGCAGTATTTT. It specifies CASRKVGAGDTQYF.

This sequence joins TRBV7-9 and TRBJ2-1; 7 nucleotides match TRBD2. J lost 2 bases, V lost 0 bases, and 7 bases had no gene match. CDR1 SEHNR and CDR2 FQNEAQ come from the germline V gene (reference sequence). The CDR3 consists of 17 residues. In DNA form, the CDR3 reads TGTGCCAGCAGCTTAGCCTCTCTAGCGGAACCCTACAATGAGCAGTTCTTC. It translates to CASSLASLAEPYNEQFF.

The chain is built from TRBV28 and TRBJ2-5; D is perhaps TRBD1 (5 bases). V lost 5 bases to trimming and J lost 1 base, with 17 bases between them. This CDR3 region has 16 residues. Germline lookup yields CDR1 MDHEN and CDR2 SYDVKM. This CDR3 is CASSLYVLGAQETQYF. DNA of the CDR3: TGTGCCAGCAGTCTATACGTGCTTGGGGCCCAAGAGACCCAGTACTTC.

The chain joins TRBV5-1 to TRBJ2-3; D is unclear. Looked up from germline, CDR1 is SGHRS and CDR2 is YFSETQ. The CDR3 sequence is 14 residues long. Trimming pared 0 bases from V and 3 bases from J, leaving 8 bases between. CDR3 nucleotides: TGCGCCAGCAGCTTGGCCTCCGTGACAGATACGCAGTATTTT. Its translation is CASSLASVTDTQYF.

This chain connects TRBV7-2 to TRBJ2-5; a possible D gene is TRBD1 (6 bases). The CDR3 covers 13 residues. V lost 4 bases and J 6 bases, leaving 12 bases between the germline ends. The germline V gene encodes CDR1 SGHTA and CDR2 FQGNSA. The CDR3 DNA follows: TGTGCCAGCAGCTCCGTCCAGGGGCAGACCCAGTACTTC. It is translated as CASSSVQGQTQYF.

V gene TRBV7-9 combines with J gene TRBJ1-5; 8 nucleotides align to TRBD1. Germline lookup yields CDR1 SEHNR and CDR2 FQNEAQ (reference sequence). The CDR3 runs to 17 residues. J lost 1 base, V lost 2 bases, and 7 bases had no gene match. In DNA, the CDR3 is TGTGCCAGCAGCTTAATCGGCAGGGGGCAAAGCAATCAGCCCCAGCATTTT. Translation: CASSLIGRGQSNQPQHF.

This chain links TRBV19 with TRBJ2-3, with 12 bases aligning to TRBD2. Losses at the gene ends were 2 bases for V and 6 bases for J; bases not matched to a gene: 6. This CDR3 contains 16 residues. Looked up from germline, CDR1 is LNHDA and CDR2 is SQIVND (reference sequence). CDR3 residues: CASSIIPSGGADTQYF. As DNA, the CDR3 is TGTGCCAGTAGTATAATCCCTAGCGGGGGGGCGGATACGCAGTATTTT.

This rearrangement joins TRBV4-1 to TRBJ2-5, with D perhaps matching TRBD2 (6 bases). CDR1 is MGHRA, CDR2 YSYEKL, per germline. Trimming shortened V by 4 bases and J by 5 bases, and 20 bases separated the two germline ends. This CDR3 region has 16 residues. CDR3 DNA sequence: TGCGCCAGCAGCCGCCCGGGACTTTACACTGTGGAGACCCAGTACTTC. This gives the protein CASSRPGLYTVETQYF.

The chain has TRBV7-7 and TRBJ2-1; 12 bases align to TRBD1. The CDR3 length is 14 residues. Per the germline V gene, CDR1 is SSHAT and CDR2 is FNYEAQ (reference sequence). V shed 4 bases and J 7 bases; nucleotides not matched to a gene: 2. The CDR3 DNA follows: TGTGCCAGCAGCTGGGGACAGGGGGCAAATGAGCAGTTCTTC. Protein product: CASSWGQGANEQFF.

CDR3 bases: TGTGCCATCAGGAGGGACAGGGGGGACACCGGGGAGCTGTTTTTT. Translation gives CAIRRDRGDTGELFF. V and J are TRBV10-3 and TRBJ2-2, with 11 positions matching TRBD1. J was trimmed by 3 bases and V by 6 bases; bases with no gene match: 3. CDR1 and CDR2 (germline): ENHRY, SYGVKD. The CDR3 extends over 15 amino acids.

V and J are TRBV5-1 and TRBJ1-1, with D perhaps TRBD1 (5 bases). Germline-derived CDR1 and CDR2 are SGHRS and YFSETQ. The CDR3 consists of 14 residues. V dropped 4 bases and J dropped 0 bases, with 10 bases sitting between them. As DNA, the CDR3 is TGCGCCAGCAGCCAGGGTTCTTTGAACACTGAAGCTTTCTTT. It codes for CASSQGSLNTEAFF.